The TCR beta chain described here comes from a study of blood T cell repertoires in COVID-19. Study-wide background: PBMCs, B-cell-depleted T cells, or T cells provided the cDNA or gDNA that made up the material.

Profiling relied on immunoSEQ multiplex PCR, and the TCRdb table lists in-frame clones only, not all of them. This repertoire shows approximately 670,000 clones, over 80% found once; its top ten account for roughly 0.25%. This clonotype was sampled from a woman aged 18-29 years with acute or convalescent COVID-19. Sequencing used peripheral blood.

Written as DNA, the CDR3 is TGTGCCAGCAGTTCCACTCGGGGGACCACTGAAGCTTTCTTT. This codes for CASSSTRGTTEAFF. The chain combines TRBV6-5 with TRBJ1-1; weak D call: TRBD1 (5 bases). CDR3 length: 14 amino acids. Germline loops: CDR1 MNHEY, CDR2 SVGAGI. The germline V and J ends were trimmed by 4 bases and 4 bases, with 13 bases remaining between them.